This TCR beta chain was observed in a study of cytomegalovirus exposure and HLA in healthy donors. The study, taken as a whole, reports: The study assumed roughly uniform donor sequencing depth for presence/absence analyses. An apparent linkage of common viral pathogens to several of the most significant clusters emerged in a later analysis. Later analysis showed most CMV-associated TCR beta chains appearing HLA-restricted.

Notes on this clone: What it binds is unknown.

There are 15 residues in the CDR3. Losses at the gene ends were 1 base for V and 3 bases for J; bases not matched to a gene: 6. Germline V gene lookup returns CDR1 SGHRS and CDR2 YFSETQ. The PCR contained 60 Vbeta and 13 Jbeta primers. Measured with immunoSEQ multiplex PCR; TCRdb has only the in-frame clones, and not every one. The sample totals about 170,000 clones. The TCR originated in a woman aged 55 to 70 in good health and CMV-seronegative. Sequenced sample: PBMCs. The gene calls are TRBV5-1 and TRBJ2-7; 8 nucleotides align to TRBD1. This CDR3 reads CASSLLSGTGYEQYF. In DNA, the CDR3 is TGCGCCAGCAGCTTGTTGTCTGGGACAGGCTACGAGCAGTACTTC.